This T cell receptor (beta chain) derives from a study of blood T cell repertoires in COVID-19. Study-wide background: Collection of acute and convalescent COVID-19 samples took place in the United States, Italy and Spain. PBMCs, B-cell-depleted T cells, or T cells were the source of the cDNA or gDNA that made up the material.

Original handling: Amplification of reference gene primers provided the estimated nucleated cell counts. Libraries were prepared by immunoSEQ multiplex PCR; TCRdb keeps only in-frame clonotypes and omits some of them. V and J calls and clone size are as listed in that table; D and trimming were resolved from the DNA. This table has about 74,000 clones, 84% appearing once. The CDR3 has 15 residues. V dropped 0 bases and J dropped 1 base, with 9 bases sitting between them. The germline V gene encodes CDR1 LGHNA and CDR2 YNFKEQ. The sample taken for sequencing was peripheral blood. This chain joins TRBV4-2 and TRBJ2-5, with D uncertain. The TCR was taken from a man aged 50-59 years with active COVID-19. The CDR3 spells CASSQDLAGQETQYF. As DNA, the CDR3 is TGTGCCAGCAGCCAAGATTTGGCAGGCCAAGAGACCCAGTACTTC.